These 18 T cell receptor beta chains came from one sample sequenced in a study of vaccination and CD4 T cells after COVID-19. Treatment: roughly 10-day PBMC culture with coronavirus spike peptide pools or control peptides (ViraFEST assay). No cognate antigen is known for these TCRs. The assay that was used to sequence DNA from cultured CD4+ T cells was the Oncomine TCR Beta short-read assay. TCRdb itself ran the PCR reads through MiXCR, one entry per CDR3 protein. The data hold 12,000 to 15,000 distinct CDR3 sequences, with less than 55% observed a single time. The sequenced sample consisted of CD4+ T cells from blood, cultured in vitro. Receptors originate from a human donor who had recovered from COVID-19.

V gene TRBV24-1 combines with J gene TRBJ1-5, with a possible D match to TRBD1 (5 bases). The CDR3 extends over 15 amino acids. Germline V gene lookup returns CDR1 KGHDR and CDR2 SFDVKD. Trimming pared 3 bases from V and 3 bases from J, leaving 11 bases between. The CDR3 here is CATSDLAGFNQPQHF. CDR3 bases: TGTGCCACCAGTGATCTGGCAGGGTTCAATCAGCCCCAGCATTTT.

This clonotype has more than one count but fewer than ten. The chain has TRBV19 and TRBJ2-5, with TRBD2 matching over 7 bases. V was pared by 10 bases and J by 7 bases, with 12 bases of the junction left unmatched. The CDR3 runs to 13 residues. The V gene's germline CDR1 is LNHDA and CDR2 SQIVND (reference sequence). CDR3 residues: CATAAGARGTQYF. The CDR3, as DNA: TGTGCCACTGCCGCGGGAGCGCGCGGGACCCAGTACTTC.

The rearrangement links TRBV11-1 to TRBJ1-1; D remains unclear. The CDR3 contains 14 residues. Trimming pared 0 bases from V and 4 bases from J, leaving 9 bases between. Germline CDR1 is SGHAT and CDR2 is FQDESV (reference sequence). CDR3 nucleotide sequence: TGTGCCAGCAGCTTAGCGCGAGCAGTCACTGAAGCTTTCTTT. Residues: CASSLARAVTEAFF.

The chain combines TRBV5-6 with TRBJ1-2; 8 bases are a match to TRBD1. The ends lost 4 bases at V and 0 bases at J; junction bases unmatched: 8. This CDR3 region has 16 residues. Germline values: CDR1 SGHDT, CDR2 YYEEEE. CDR3 DNA sequence: TGTGCCAGCAGCCGCAGGGGGCCGCAAGCTAACTATGGCTACACCTTC. It encodes CASSRRGPQANYGYTF.

The chain links TRBV7-2 to TRBJ1-2, with TRBD1 as a possible D gene (5 bases). The V end was cut by 7 bases, the J end by 5 bases, with 14 bases between. The CDR3 covers 13 residues. Germline CDR1 reads SGHTA; CDR2 reads FQGNSA. The CDR3 nucleotides read TGTGCCAGCAACCCTGGGGGAGTGTATGGCTACACCTTC. It yields the protein CASNPGGVYGYTF. Full variable domain (remainder filled in from reference TRBV7-2 and TRBJ1-2): GAGVSQSPSNKVTEKGKDVELRCDPISGHTALYWYRQSLGQGLEFLIYFQGNSAPDKSGLPSDRFSAERTGGSVSTLTIQRTQQEDSAVYLCASNPGGVYGYTFGSGTRLTVV.

The chain carries TRBV4-3 and TRBJ1-3; 7 bases are shared with TRBD1. Trimming took 5 bases from V and 0 from J; bases not matched to a gene: 10. The CDR3 runs 17 residues. Germline V gene sequence: CDR1 LGHNA, CDR2 YSLEER. In DNA, the CDR3 is TGCGCCAGCAGCTACCTCCCAGGGGGGGACTCTGGAAACACCATATATTTT. Translated, it gives CASSYLPGGDSGNTIYF.

This sequence joins TRBV29-1 and TRBJ1-1, with D tentatively TRBD1 (5 bases). CDR3 length equals 13 residues. Per the germline V gene, CDR1 is SQVTM and CDR2 is ANQGSEA. Between the trimmed V and J ends, which lost 4 bases and 0 bases, there was a span of 9 bases. CDR3 loop: CSVGSGLNTEAFF. In DNA form, the CDR3 reads TGCAGCGTTGGTTCAGGGCTGAACACTGAAGCTTTCTTT.

This clonotype was counted between two and nine times. The V call is TRBV7-6, the J call TRBJ2-7; a possible D gene is TRBD2 (6 bases). The CDR3 consists of 14 residues. Germline CDR1 is SGHVS and CDR2 is FNYEAQ. Trimming took off 5 bases at V and 1 base at J, with 12 bases between the two ends. Here the CDR3 reads CASSPLLASYEQYF. Here the CDR3 DNA reads TGTGCCAGCAGCCCTCTCCTAGCGTCCTACGAGCAGTACTTC. The full variable domain, in which reference TRBV7-6 and TRBJ2-7 provide the parts outside the CDR3, is GAGVSQSPRYKVTKRGQDVALRCDPISGHVSLYWYRQALGQGPEFLTYFNYEAQQDKSGLPNDRFSAERPEGSISTLTIQRTEQRDSAMYRCASSPLLASYEQYFGPGTRLTVT.

Turning to this clonotype: One end of the junction does not line up with germline, which may come from a read error. This chain uses TRBV7-8 with TRBJ2-7, with TRBD2 as a possible D gene (6 bases). Germline values: CDR1 SGHVS, CDR2 FQNEAQ. The CDR3 runs 11 residues. CDR3 sequence reads: CASSLDRDFLF. The CDR3, as DNA: TGTGCCAGCAGCTTAGATCGGGACTTTCTCTTC.

The chain combines TRBV20-1 with TRBJ2-1; a weak D match, TRBD1 (5 bases). The CDR3 totals 12 residues. V was trimmed by 3 bases and J by 5 bases, leaving 8 bases between them. Germline assignment: CDR1 DFQATT and CDR2 SNEGSKA (reference sequence). The CDR3 DNA is TGCAGTGCTAGGGGGCTGAACAATGAGCAGTTCTTC. Translating gives CSARGLNNEQFF.

In this sample, this clonotype turned up a few times. The genes are TRBV28 and TRBJ2-7, with 11 nucleotides matching TRBD2. The CDR3 has 17 amino acids. Unmatched junction bases numbered 11, after V lost 4 bases and J lost 3 bases. CDR1 is MDHEN, CDR2 SYDVKM, per germline. In DNA, the CDR3 is TGTGCCAGCAGTTCCCTATACCGACTAGCGGGACGCTACGAGCAGTACTTC. Translating gives CASSSLYRLAGRYEQYF.

The rearrangement uses TRBV28 and TRBJ2-5; TRBD1 matches at 8 bases. The CDR3 consists of 15 residues. The V gene's germline CDR1 is MDHEN and CDR2 SYDVKM. Trimming removed 4 bases from V and 7 bases from J; junction bases left unmatched: 11. CDR3 DNA: TGTGCCAGCAGTTCACAGGACAGGGTAGGTCGGACCCAGTACTTC. This sequence encodes CASSSQDRVGRTQYF.

This chain joins TRBV18 and TRBJ2-1; no reliable D call. V was shortened by 1 base and J by 2 bases, with 9 bases between the two germline ends. This CDR3 contains 15 residues. Germline-derived CDR1 and CDR2 are KGHSH and LQKENI. In DNA form, the CDR3 reads TGTGCCAGCTCACCACTAGAAGGGCCCTACAATGAGCAGTTCTTC. It encodes CASSPLEGPYNEQFF.

The CDR3 region is CASSSILGGNYGYTF. CDR3 coding DNA: TGTGCCAGCAGTTCTATCCTTGGGGGGAACTATGGCTACACCTTC. The chain employs TRBV6-2 or TRBV6-3 and TRBJ1-2; weak D call: TRBD1 (5 bases). This CDR3 contains 15 residues. From germline, CDR1 is MNHEY and CDR2 SVGEGT. The V end was cut by 4 bases, the J end by 2 bases, with 14 bases between.

Details on this clonotype: The junction differs from germline at one of its ends, possibly a read error. The V call is TRBV20-1, the J call TRBJ2-1; D possibly corresponds to TRBD2 (6 bases). CDR3 length: 15 amino acids. Per germline, CDR1 DFQATT and CDR2 SNEGSKA (reference sequence). This CDR3 reads CSTRDRRVPGGEQFF. Here the CDR3 DNA reads TGCAGTACTAGAGATCGGAGGGTCCCTGGGGGTGAGCAGTTCTTC.

This rearrangement joins TRBV24-1 to TRBJ2-2; possible D gene TRBD1, 6 bases. CDR3 length: 17 residues. Germline loops: CDR1 KGHDR, CDR2 SFDVKD. V gave up 5 bases and J gave up 5 bases, with 20 bases separating them. Here the CDR3 DNA reads TGTGCCACCAGTGTCTCCTCCGGGACAACCTTTACCGGGGAGCTGTTTTTT. Its translation is CATSVSSGTTFTGELFF.

This chain links TRBV11-2 with TRBJ2-3; 7 nucleotides agree with TRBD2. This CDR3 has 15 amino acids. Trimming took 0 bases from V and 3 from J; bases not matched to a gene: 3. Germline V lookup: CDR1 SGHAT, CDR2 FQNNGV. CDR3 nucleotide sequence: TGTGCCAGCAGCTTAGACAGGACTAGGACAGATACGCAGTATTTT. Encoded protein: CASSLDRTRTDTQYF.

V is TRBV18 and J is TRBJ2-7, with D tentatively TRBD1 (6 bases). Per the germline V gene, CDR1 is KGHSH and CDR2 is LQKENI. This CDR3 is 14 amino acids long. V lost 3 bases, J lost 5 bases, and 14 bases lay in between. The chain's CDR3 is CASSPLNRDHEQYF. The CDR3 DNA is TGTGCCAGCTCACCGCTTAACAGGGACCACGAGCAGTACTTC.